This T cell receptor beta chain derives from a study of T cell responses to AZD1222 COVID-19 vaccine. The protocol was immunoSEQ multiplex PCR, while the TCRdb copy is restricted to in-frame clones and leaves out a portion. Here the sample spans more than 90,000 clones, around 84% being singletons. V lost 2 bases, J lost 4 bases, and 17 bases lay in between. CDR1 is GTSNPN, CDR2 SVGIG, per germline (reference sequence). The CDR3 contains 15 residues. The chain joins TRBV30 to TRBJ1-2; maybe TRBD1 (6 bases). The sequenced sample was peripheral blood, obtained on day 0 of AZD1222 vaccination. The receptor was isolated from an adult in good health. The CDR3 nucleotides read TGTGCCTGGAGTCCGACCAAGGGGGGGGCCTATGGCTACACCTTC. This codes for CAWSPTKGGAYGYTF. Looking up the rest from reference TRBV30 and TRBJ1-2 gives the full variable domain: SQTIHQWPATLVQPVGSPLSLECTVEGTSNPNLYWYRQAAGRGLQLLFYSVGIGQISSEVPQNLSASRPQDRQFILSSKKLLLSDSGFYLCAWSPTKGGAYGYTFGSGTRLTVV.